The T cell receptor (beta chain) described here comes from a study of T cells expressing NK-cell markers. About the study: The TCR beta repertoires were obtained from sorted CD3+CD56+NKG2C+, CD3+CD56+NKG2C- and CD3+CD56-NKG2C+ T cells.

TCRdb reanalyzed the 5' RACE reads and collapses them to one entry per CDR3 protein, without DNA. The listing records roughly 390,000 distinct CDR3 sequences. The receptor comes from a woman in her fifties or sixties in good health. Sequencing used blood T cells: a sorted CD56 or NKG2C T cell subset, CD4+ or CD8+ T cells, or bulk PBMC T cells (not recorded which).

The CDR3 here is CASQAGDSWYNEQFF. The rearrangement uses TRBV3-1 and TRBJ2-1; with no DNA, the TCRdb D assignment of TRBD2 cannot be verified. CDR1 and CDR2 (germline): LGHDT, YNNKEL (reference sequence). This CDR3 has 15 amino acids.